The 18 T cell receptor beta chains given below trace back to one sample, sequenced in a study of beta chain features in type 1 diabetes. Their target antigens are unknown. Expressed TCRB transcripts were sequenced because the entire RNA isolate underwent reverse transcription. TCRdb keeps only in-frame clones here, not all; method: immunoSEQ multiplex PCR. The sample lists over 100,000 clones, around 15% seen once, with over 2% in the top ten. Study-wide results and caveats: Shorter TCRB CDR3s, moderately but significantly so, were found in Type 1 diabetes patients in all four CD4+ subsets.

Sequencing was done on a sample of central memory CD4+ T cells from blood. The receptors originated from a man aged 30 to 39 with type 1 diabetes.

CDR3 sequence (DNA): TGTGCCAGCAGCATACTGACAGGGAGTAAGACAACTAATGAAAAACTGTTTTTT. Its translation: CASSILTGSKTTNEKLFF. The rearrangement joins TRBV7-8 to TRBJ1-4; TRBD1 aligns across 7 bases. Germline values: CDR1 SGHVS, CDR2 FQNEAQ. Losses at the gene ends were 5 bases for V and 0 bases for J; bases not matched to a gene: 12. CDR3 length: 18 amino acids.

Comments on this clone: Distinct nucleotide sequences in the sample also encode this CDR3. The V call is TRBV28, the J call TRBJ1-2, with TRBD1 matching over 9 bases. The germline CDR1 and CDR2 sequences are MDHEN and SYDVKM. Germline trimming cut 4 bases from V and 2 bases from J; bases unmatched to any gene: 2. The length of the CDR3 is 14 residues. CDR3 sequence reads: CASSWGQGNYGYTF. The CDR3 coding sequence is TGTGCCAGCAGTTGGGGACAGGGCAACTATGGCTACACCTTC.

This clone has only a few counts. This chain joins TRBV30 and TRBJ1-2; TRBD1 is a possible D gene (6 bases). V lost 0 bases to trimming and J lost 4 bases, with 15 bases between them. Germline V gene sequence: CDR1 GTSNPN, CDR2 SVGIG (reference sequence). This CDR3 is 15 amino acids long. CDR3 DNA sequence: TGTGCCTGGAGTGTACCGGGGGCGCAAGGCTATGGCTACACCTTC. It encodes CAWSVPGAQGYGYTF.

This rearrangement joins TRBV11-3 to TRBJ2-2; possible D gene TRBD2, 5 bases. Germline V gene sequence: CDR1 SGHNT, CDR2 YENEEA. The CDR3 length is 13 residues. V was clipped by 5 bases and J by 5 bases, with 9 bases between them. The DNA of the CDR3 is TGTGCCAGCAGCGTTCGGGGTACCGGGGAGCTGTTTTTT. Amino acid sequence: CASSVRGTGELFF.

This clone was recorded many times. This chain connects TRBV7-2 to TRBJ2-3; perhaps TRBD1 as D (5 bases). V lost 4 bases and J 8 bases, leaving 10 bases between the germline ends. This CDR3 is built from 12 residues. The germline V gene encodes CDR1 SGHTA and CDR2 FQGNSA. For the CDR3, the DNA is TGTGCCAGCAGCTCTCTAGGGGCTACGCAGTATTTT. Its translation: CASSSLGATQYF. Combining the CDR3 with reference TRBV7-2 and TRBJ2-3 gives the whole variable domain GAGVSQSPSNKVTEKGKDVELRCDPISGHTALYWYRQSLGQGLEFLIYFQGNSAPDKSGLPSDRFSAERTGGSVSTLTIQRTQQEDSAVYLCASSSLGATQYFGPGTRLTVL.

This sequence joins TRBV5-6 and TRBJ1-2; 8 nucleotides line up with TRBD1. Trimming at V came to 3 bases and at J to 4 bases, leaving 2 bases not matched to a gene. The CDR3 length is 13 residues. Germline V gene sequence: CDR1 SGHDT, CDR2 YYEEEE. The CDR3 region is CASSYDRGYGYTF. The CDR3, as DNA: TGTGCCAGCAGCTACGACAGGGGCTATGGCTACACCTTC.

The V gene is TRBV27, the J gene TRBJ2-7; 9 nucleotides line up with TRBD1. Germline CDR1 reads MNHEY; CDR2 reads SMNVEV (reference sequence). V dropped 8 bases and J dropped 3; count of bases not matched to a gene: 11. The CDR3 loop spans 15 amino acids. Here the CDR3 DNA reads TGTGCCAGCGCTACAGGGGGCTCGGCACTCTACGAGCAGTACTTC. Encoded protein: CASATGGSALYEQYF.

A few counts support this clone. The chain employs TRBV4-1 and TRBJ2-1; D possibly corresponds to TRBD2 (5 bases). Germline V gene lookup returns CDR1 MGHRA and CDR2 YSYEKL. Trimming took 4 bases from V and 6 from J, leaving 16 bases between them. The CDR3 contains 15 residues. The CDR3 DNA reads as TGCGCCAGCAGCCCCGTAGAGGGTTTGGTCAATGAGCAGTTCTTC. This translates into CASSPVEGLVNEQFF.

The table lists this clone with a few counts. The chain joins TRBV4-3 to TRBJ2-2, with TRBD2 as a possible D gene (6 bases). CDR3 length: 17 amino acids. Trimming pared 4 bases from V and 2 bases from J, leaving 17 bases between. Germline CDR1 and CDR2: LGHNA and YSLEER. CDR3 nucleotide sequence: TGCGCCAGCAGCCCCGGGGGTGGCCGAGGAAACACCGGGGAGCTGTTTTTT. Translating it yields CASSPGGGRGNTGELFF.

This clone was detected many times. The chain employs TRBV5-4 and TRBJ2-1; D gene uncertain. The length of the CDR3 is 15 residues. Trimming left V 1 base short and J 5 bases short, with 13 bases between. CDR1 and CDR2 from the germline V gene are SGHNT and YYREEE (reference sequence). CDR3 sequence: CASSLRSRTDNEQFF. The DNA for the CDR3 is TGTGCCAGCAGCTTGAGGTCAAGGACGGACAATGAGCAGTTCTTC.

This clone was counted only a few times. The gene calls are TRBV4-1 and TRBJ1-1; possibly TRBD1 for D (5 bases). Germline values: CDR1 MGHRA, CDR2 YSYEKL. This CDR3 is built from 15 residues. The ends were cut back, 4 bases at V and 0 bases at J, with 12 bases in the middle. CDR3 residues: CASSLRGGMNTEAFF. In DNA form, the CDR3 reads TGCGCCAGCAGCCTCCGGGGGGGGATGAACACTGAAGCTTTCTTT.

This chain uses TRBV28 with TRBJ1-2; D remains ambiguous. In germline, CDR1 is MDHEN, CDR2 SYDVKM. The CDR3 consists of 12 residues. Trimming took 3 bases from V and 5 from J, leaving 7 bases between them. CDR3 in amino acids: CASSFSSYGYTF. Written as DNA, the CDR3 is TGTGCCAGCAGTTTTTCGAGTTATGGCTACACCTTC.

V and J are TRBV9 and TRBJ2-7, with 7 positions matching TRBD1. CDR3 size: 14 residues. With V trimmed by 2 bases and J by 3 bases, 5 bases remained unmatched. The germline CDR1 and CDR2 sequences are SGDLS and YYNGEE. DNA for the CDR3: TGTGCCAGCAGCGTCTCGACAGGGAACTACGAGCAGTACTTC. It specifies CASSVSTGNYEQYF.

V and J are TRBV7-2 and TRBJ2-3, with 11 positions matching TRBD2. CDR3 length: 17 residues. Germline V CDR1 and CDR2: SGHTA, FQGNSA. The V segment lost 2 bases and the J segment 2 bases; nucleotides outside the gene matches: 6. CDR3 in amino acids: CASSLLSSGGATDTQYF. The CDR3 coding sequence is TGTGCCAGCAGCTTACTTAGTAGCGGGGGGGCCACAGATACGCAGTATTTT.

The chain recombines TRBV4-3 with TRBJ2-1; TRBD2 might be the D (6 bases). The V gene's germline CDR1 is LGHNA and CDR2 YSLEER. This CDR3 region has 15 residues. Trimming removed 1 base at V and 7 bases at J, with 14 bases between. As DNA, the CDR3 is TGCGCCAGCAGCCAAGCAGGAGGGGAAAAGAATGAGCAGTTCTTC. It specifies CASSQAGGEKNEQFF.

The chain joins TRBV18 to TRBJ1-5, with TRBD1 as a possible D gene (6 bases). The CDR3 extends over 15 amino acids. The V end was cut by 3 bases, the J end by 0 bases, with 9 bases between. Germline CDR1 and CDR2: KGHSH and LQKENI. The CDR3 here is CASSPGTLSNQPQHF. In nucleotides, the CDR3 is TGTGCCAGCTCACCCGGGACACTTAGCAATCAGCCCCAGCATTTT.

V usage is TRBV29-1 and J usage is TRBJ2-1; no reliable D call. The CDR3 spans 11 residues. Trimming took 5 bases from V and 5 from J, leaving 7 bases between them. Germline-derived CDR1 and CDR2 are SQVTM and ANQGSEA. CDR3 DNA: TGCAGCGTTTCCCCTGACAATGAGCAGTTCTTC. Translating gives CSVSPDNEQFF.

By share, this clone ranks as medium-sized. The rearrangement joins TRBV19 to TRBJ2-1; TRBD1 might be the D (6 bases). Trimming cost V 6 bases and J 5 bases, with 8 bases left between them. CDR3 length equals 12 residues. CDR1 is LNHDA, CDR2 SQIVND, per germline (reference sequence). CDR3 coding DNA: TGTGCCAGTAGCACAGGGAACAATGAGCAGTTCTTC. As protein: CASSTGNNEQFF.